This TCR beta chain was documented in a study of early T cells in non-severe SARS-CoV-2 infection. The protocol attached unique molecular identifiers to individual cDNA molecules. MiXCR, applied by TCRdb to the 5' RACE reads, yields one record per CDR3 protein. Seen here are 55,000 to 75,000 distinct CDR3 sequences, 10% observed once, and the top ten hold about 16%. Germline V gene sequence: CDR1 SQVTM, CDR2 ANQGSEA. The CDR3 runs 13 residues. Unmatched junction bases numbered 2, after V lost 4 bases and J lost 3 bases. In this sample, this clonotype turned up a few times. The material sequenced was whole blood, taken at baseline. This chain links TRBV29-1 with TRBJ2-3, with TRBD2 matching over 9 bases. This clonotype originated in an adult who was a healthcare worker with PCR-confirmed SARS-CoV-2 infection or an uninfected control (not recorded which). The CDR3 spells CSVVSGRTDTQYF. DNA for the CDR3: TGCAGCGTTGTGAGCGGGAGGACAGATACGCAGTATTTT.